The T cell receptor beta chain under discussion was sequenced for a study of blood T cell repertoires in COVID-19. Study summary: Nucleic acid was either cDNA or gDNA, and it came from T cells, B-cell-depleted T cells, or PBMCs.

CDR3 length: 12 residues. The germline V gene encodes CDR1 SEHNR and CDR2 FQNEAQ (reference sequence). The V and J ends lost 4 bases and 9 bases respectively, with 10 bases between them. TCRdb's copy holds only in-frame clones and misses some; the assay was immunoSEQ multiplex PCR. This table has tens of thousands of clones, approximately 88% appearing once. This clonotype was sampled from a woman in her 70s with acute or convalescent COVID-19. Sequences were obtained from peripheral blood. This sequence joins TRBV7-9 and TRBJ2-4, with TRBD2 as a possible D gene (5 bases). CDR3 DNA sequence: TGTGCCAGCAGCTCCGGGGTCGGCATTCAGTACTTC. Its protein product is CASSSGVGIQYF.